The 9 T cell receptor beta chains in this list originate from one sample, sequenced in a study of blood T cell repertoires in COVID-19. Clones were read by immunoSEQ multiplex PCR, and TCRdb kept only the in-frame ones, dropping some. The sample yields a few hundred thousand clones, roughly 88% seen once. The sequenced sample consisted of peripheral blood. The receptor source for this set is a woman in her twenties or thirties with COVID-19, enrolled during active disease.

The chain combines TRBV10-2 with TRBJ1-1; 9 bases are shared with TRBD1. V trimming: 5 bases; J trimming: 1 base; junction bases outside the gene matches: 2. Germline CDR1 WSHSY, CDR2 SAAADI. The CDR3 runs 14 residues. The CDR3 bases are TGCGCCAGCAGTAGGGGACAGGGGAACACTGAAGCTTTCTTT. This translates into CASSRGQGNTEAFF.

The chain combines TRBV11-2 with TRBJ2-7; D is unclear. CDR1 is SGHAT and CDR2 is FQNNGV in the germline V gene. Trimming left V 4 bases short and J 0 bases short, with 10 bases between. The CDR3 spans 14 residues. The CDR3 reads CASSYRRGSYEQYV. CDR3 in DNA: TGTGCCAGCAGCTACCGTAGAGGCTCCTACGAGCAGTACGTC.

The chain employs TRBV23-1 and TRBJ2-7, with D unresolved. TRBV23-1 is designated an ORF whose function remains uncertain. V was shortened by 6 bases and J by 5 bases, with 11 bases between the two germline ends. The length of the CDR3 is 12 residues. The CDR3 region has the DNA TGCGCCAGCAGCCCACAGCAAAACGAGCAGTACTTC. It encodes CASSPQQNEQYF.

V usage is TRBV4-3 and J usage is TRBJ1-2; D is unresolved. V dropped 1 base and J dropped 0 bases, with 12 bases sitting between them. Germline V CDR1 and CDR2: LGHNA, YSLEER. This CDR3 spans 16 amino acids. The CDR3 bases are TGCGCCAGCAGCCAAGGGTTGCGCCAAACTAACTATGGCTACACCTTC. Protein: CASSQGLRQTNYGYTF.

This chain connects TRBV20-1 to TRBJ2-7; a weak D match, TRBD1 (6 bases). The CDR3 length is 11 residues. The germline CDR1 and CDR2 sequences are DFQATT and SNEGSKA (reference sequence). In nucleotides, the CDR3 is TGCTCCGGAGGACAGCCCTACGAGCAGTACTTC. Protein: CSGGQPYEQYF.

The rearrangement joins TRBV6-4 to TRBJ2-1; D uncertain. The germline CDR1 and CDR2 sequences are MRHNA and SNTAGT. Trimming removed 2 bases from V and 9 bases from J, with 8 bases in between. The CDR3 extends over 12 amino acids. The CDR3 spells CASSDPGGEQFF. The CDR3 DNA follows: TGTGCCAGCAGTGACCCCGGTGGTGAGCAGTTCTTC.

CDR3 in DNA: TGTGCCTGGAGTGTTCAGGCAGGCTACGGCTACACCTTC. Translating gives CAWSVQAGYGYTF. V and J are TRBV30 and TRBJ1-2; D ambiguous. V was pared by 0 bases and J by 8 bases, with 13 bases between. Germline V gene lookup returns CDR1 GTSNPN and CDR2 SVGIG (reference sequence). This CDR3 region has 13 residues.

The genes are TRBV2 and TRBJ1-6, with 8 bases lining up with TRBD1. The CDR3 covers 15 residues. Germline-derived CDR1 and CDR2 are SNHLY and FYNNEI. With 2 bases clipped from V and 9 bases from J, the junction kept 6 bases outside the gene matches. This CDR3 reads CASSEQGQAGSPLHF. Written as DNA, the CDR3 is TGTGCCAGCAGTGAACAGGGACAGGCGGGTTCACCCCTCCACTTT.

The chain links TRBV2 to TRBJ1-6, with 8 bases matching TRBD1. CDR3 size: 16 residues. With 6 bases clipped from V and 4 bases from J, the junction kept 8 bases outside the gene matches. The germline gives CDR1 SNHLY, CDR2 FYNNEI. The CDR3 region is CASRGGQGSYNSPLHF. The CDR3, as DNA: TGTGCCAGCAGGGGAGGACAGGGCTCATATAATTCACCCCTCCACTTT. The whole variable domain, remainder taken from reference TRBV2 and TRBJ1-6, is EPEVTQTPSHQVTQMGQEVILRCVPISNHLYFYWYRQILGQKVEFLVSFYNNEISEKSEIFDDQFSVERPDGSNFTLKIRSTKLEDSAMYFCASRGGQGSYNSPLHFGNGTRLTVT.